Each of the 21 T cell receptor beta chains below was sequenced from the same sample in a study of T cell responses to AZD1222 COVID-19 vaccine (dated by TCRdb to the early 2020s). Receptors were amplified or captured by the immunoSEQ multiplex PCR assay. Drawn from immuneACCESS, this table holds only the in-frame rearrangements with V and J called that TCRdb kept. Clones are partly lost; checked studies trace under half to an unresolved V gene and leave the rest unexplained. The sample includes fewer than 70,000 clones, with 60% to 85% observed a single time. The ten top clones hold less than 4.5% of the sample. The intended sense of this specimen's time point label: about 28 days (+/-7) after the second vaccine dose. Source: peripheral blood, taken 28 days after the second AZD1222 dose. All receptors come from an adult who received the AZD1222 COVID-19 vaccine.

In this sample, this clone turned up many times. The chain is built from TRBV5-1 and TRBJ2-2; no clear D. This CDR3 is 17 amino acids long. V lost 2 bases, J lost 2 bases, and 16 bases lay in between. The germline V gene has CDR1 SGHRS and CDR2 YFSETQ. CDR3 sequence reads: CASSFRLRTSNTGELFF. CDR3 coding DNA: TGCGCCAGCAGCTTCAGACTGCGAACCTCTAACACCGGGGAGCTGTTTTTT.

This chain uses TRBV27 with TRBJ1-5; perhaps TRBD1 as D (6 bases). V was cut by 5 bases and J by 3 bases, with 14 bases left in between. CDR3 length equals 15 residues. Germline V gene data show CDR1 as MNHEY and CDR2 as SMNVEV (reference sequence). The CDR3 nucleotides read TGTGCCAGCAGTCCCGCGCAGGGGATCAATCAGCCCCAGCATTTT. Amino acids: CASSPAQGINQPQHF.

The chain employs TRBV5-1 and TRBJ1-1; 9 nucleotides agree with TRBD1. Germline CDR1 reads SGHRS; CDR2 reads YFSETQ. V shed 4 bases and J 7 bases; nucleotides not matched to a gene: 8. CDR3 length: 14 amino acids. The DNA of the CDR3 is TGCGCCAGCAGCGGACAGGGGCTCCCCGGTGAAGCTTTCTTT. Protein product: CASSGQGLPGEAFF. Supplemented by reference TRBV5-1 and TRBJ1-1, the full variable domain reads KAGVTQTPRYLIKTRGQQVTLSCSPISGHRSVSWYQQTPGQGLQFLFEYFSETQRNKGNFPGRFSGRQFSNSRSEMNVSTLELGDSALYLCASSGQGLPGEAFFGQGTRLTVV.

The rearrangement links TRBV7-2 to TRBJ2-7, with D perhaps matching TRBD1 (6 bases). Germline CDR1 SGHTA, CDR2 FQGNSA. Trimming removed 4 bases at V and 2 bases at J, with 12 bases between. The CDR3 runs to 14 residues. The CDR3: CASSSPTGPYEQYF. In DNA form, the CDR3 reads TGTGCCAGCAGCTCCCCGACAGGCCCCTACGAGCAGTACTTC.

The count of this clone is one. J is TRBJ1-5 and V is TRBV6-5; D is undetermined. Trimming removed 2 bases from V and 7 bases from J, with 9 bases in between. This CDR3 has 13 residues. In germline, CDR1 is MNHEY, CDR2 SVGAGI. The CDR3 is CASSYEDGQPQHF. Written as DNA, the CDR3 is TGTGCCAGCAGTTACGAAGATGGACAGCCCCAGCATTTT.

In DNA, the CDR3 is TGTGCCAGCAGCCAAGATAGCGGGGGGACCGGGGAGCTGTTTTTT. Its protein is CASSQDSGGTGELFF. The gene calls are TRBV3-1 (or the pseudogene TRBV3-2) and TRBJ2-2; 10 bases are shared with TRBD2. Germline V CDR1 and CDR2: LGHDT, YNNKEL (reference sequence). The CDR3 length is 15 residues. V dropped 0 bases and J dropped 5; count of bases not matched to a gene: 0.

The gene calls are TRBV19 and TRBJ2-7; D possibly uses TRBD1 or TRBD2 (5 bases each). Germline loops: CDR1 LNHDA, CDR2 SQIVND (reference sequence). The CDR3 is 15 residues long. V was pared by 5 bases and J by 4 bases, with 18 bases between. The CDR3 DNA reads as TGTGCCAGTAGTCCCCGGGACGGGTTCGGGTACGAGCAGTACTTC. It codes for CASSPRDGFGYEQYF.

V gene TRBV7-9 combines with J gene TRBJ2-5; possibly TRBD1 for D (5 bases). V lost 4 bases to trimming and J lost 2 bases, with 20 bases between them. Per the germline V gene, CDR1 is SEHNR and CDR2 is FQNEAQ (reference sequence). The CDR3 is 17 amino acids. CDR3 protein: CASSSNSDTGEQETQYF. The CDR3 DNA reads as TGTGCCAGCAGCTCCAACAGCGACACAGGAGAACAAGAGACCCAGTACTTC.

The chain recombines TRBV9 with TRBJ1-2; TRBD1 agrees at 10 bases. Trimming took 4 bases from V and 6 from J; bases not matched to a gene: 12. The germline CDR1 and CDR2 sequences are SGDLS and YYNGEE. There are 16 residues in the CDR3. CDR3 amino acids: CASSPEGTGARDGYTF. The DNA for the CDR3 is TGTGCCAGCAGCCCTGAGGGGACAGGGGCAAGGGATGGCTACACCTTC.

In DNA form, the CDR3 reads TGTGCCAGCAGTTACTCCGGGCGAGCGACTGGCTACACCTTC. The encoded protein is CASSYSGRATGYTF. The gene calls are TRBV6-5 and TRBJ1-2; D remains ambiguous. CDR3 length: 14 residues. Per germline, CDR1 MNHEY and CDR2 SVGAGI. The V end was cut by 0 bases, the J end by 7 bases, with 12 bases between.

This clone has more than one count but fewer than ten. The chain has TRBV2 and TRBJ2-5; D may be TRBD1 or TRBD2 (6 bases each). This CDR3 contains 13 residues. In germline, CDR1 is SNHLY, CDR2 FYNNEI. CDR3 nucleotide sequence: TGTGCTATCAGGAGGGGGGCGGGAGAGACCCAGTACTTC. Protein product: CAIRRGAGETQYF.

The chain combines TRBV27 with TRBJ1-1; D perhaps matches TRBD1 (5 bases). Trimming removed 5 bases from V and 6 bases from J, with 25 bases in between. Germline CDR1 and CDR2: MNHEY and SMNVEV (reference sequence). CDR3 size: 17 residues. The CDR3 reads CASSPASGRRGGAEAFF. CDR3 nucleotides: TGTGCCAGCAGTCCCGCGTCGGGGAGGAGGGGTGGCGCTGAAGCTTTCTTT.

The chain has TRBV6-5 and TRBJ1-6; 7 positions agree with TRBD1. CDR1 is MNHEY, CDR2 SVGAGI, per germline. The CDR3 covers 12 residues. V gave up 6 bases and J gave up 12 bases; unmatched junction bases: 5. Here the CDR3 DNA reads TGTGCCAGCAGCCCAAACAGGGGACCCCTCCACTTT. This gives the protein CASSPNRGPLHF.

The chain employs TRBV18 and TRBJ1-1; no reliable D call. CDR1 and CDR2 from the germline V gene are KGHSH and LQKENI. V lost 0 bases and J 5 bases, leaving 7 bases between the germline ends. This CDR3 comprises 13 residues. The CDR3 nucleotides read TGTGCCAGCTCACCACCAGTATTAACTGAAGCTTTCTTT. Encoded protein: CASSPPVLTEAFF.

A single count supports this clone. The chain uses TRBV28 and TRBJ2-7; 7 bases are shared with TRBD2. The CDR3 length is 14 residues. CDR1 is MDHEN and CDR2 is SYDVKM in the germline V gene. J lost 0 bases, V lost 7 bases, and 6 bases had no gene match. The CDR3, as DNA: TGTGCCAGCATAGCTCGGGGGGACTCCTACGAGCAGTACTTC. Encoded protein: CASIARGDSYEQYF.

This clone is labeled as medium-sized. The gene calls are TRBV19 and TRBJ2-1; D remains unclear. Trimming took 2 bases from V and 1 from J, leaving 9 bases between them. Germline lookup yields CDR1 LNHDA and CDR2 SQIVND (reference sequence). This CDR3 has 15 residues. CDR3 sequence reads: CASSIFSQSYNEQFF. The CDR3 region has the DNA TGTGCCAGTAGTATATTCTCACAGTCCTACAATGAGCAGTTCTTC.

V gene TRBV7-2 combines with J gene TRBJ1-4; TRBD1 might be the D (6 bases). The CDR3 is 15 residues long. CDR1 SGHTA and CDR2 FQGNSA come from the germline V gene. V lost 5 bases and J lost 6, with 16 bases in between. The CDR3 loop reads CASSPEGGVDEKLFF. The CDR3 DNA follows: TGTGCCAGCAGCCCAGAAGGGGGAGTCGATGAAAAACTGTTTTTT.

This chain links TRBV7-2 with TRBJ2-3; TRBD1 matches 8 bases. The CDR3 runs to 15 residues. Germline CDR1 is SGHTA and CDR2 is FQGNSA. V gave up 6 bases and J gave up 4 bases; unmatched junction bases: 9. CDR3 coding DNA: TGTGCCAGCAGTCCTGTAGGACAGGGTTCAGATACGCAGTATTTT. It encodes CASSPVGQGSDTQYF.

V gene TRBV24-1 combines with J gene TRBJ2-3, with TRBD1 as a possible D gene (5 bases). This CDR3 contains 15 residues. V was pared by 0 bases and J by 4 bases, with 10 bases between. Germline V gene lookup returns CDR1 KGHDR and CDR2 SFDVKD. CDR3: CATSDLPGFADTQYF. CDR3 sequence (DNA): TGTGCCACCAGTGATTTGCCAGGGTTCGCAGATACGCAGTATTTT.

This clone was found once. The chain couples TRBV7-7 to TRBJ1-6; D remains unclear. The V and J ends lost 2 bases and 8 bases respectively, with 7 bases between them. The germline CDR1 and CDR2 sequences are SSHAT and FNYEAQ (reference sequence). The CDR3 length is 13 residues. CDR3 amino acids: CASSLNGDSPLHF. In DNA form, the CDR3 reads TGTGCCAGCAGCTTAAATGGAGATTCACCCCTCCACTTT. The whole variable domain, remainder taken from reference TRBV7-7 and TRBJ1-6, is GAGVSQSPRYKVTKRGQDVTLRCDPISSHATLYWYQQALGQGPEFLTYFNYEAQPDKSGLPSDRFSAERPEGSISTLTIQRTEQRDSAMYRCASSLNGDSPLHFGNGTRLTVT.

For the CDR3, the DNA is TGCGCCAGCAGCTTGGAGAGATTCTATAATTCACCCCTCCACTTT. Encoded protein: CASSLERFYNSPLHF. This sequence joins TRBV5-1 and TRBJ1-6; D is uncertain. Germline V gene lookup returns CDR1 SGHRS and CDR2 YFSETQ. Trimming removed 0 bases from V and 3 bases from J, with 7 bases in between. The CDR3 is 15 residues long.